These T cell receptor beta chains were read from a single sample in a study of shared clonotypes between healthy human individuals. Some clones are missing from TCRdb's copy, which holds only in-frame ones; the method was immunoSEQ multiplex PCR. The sample lists fewer than 1.6 million clones; about 98.5% were seen once. The sample was naive CD4+ T cells sorted from blood. The receptor source for this set is a man younger than 45 in good health. Both conserved end residues are part of each CDR3. The D gene is left open where the match is weak. Clone size appears in some rows only: once, few, many, or a class for an expanded clone.

TRBV6-1	TRBJ1-2	TRBD1	-	CASSEPDRVSGYTF	TGTGCCAGCAGTGAGCCGGACAGGGTCAGCGGCTACACCTTC
TRBV4-1	TRBJ2-3	-	-	CASSHQVSDTQYF	TGCGCCAGCAGCCACCAGGTGTCAGATACGCAGTATTTT
TRBV9	TRBJ2-6	TRBD2	-	CASSVLAGAGANVLTF	TGTGCCAGCAGCGTACTAGCGGGAGCTGGGGCCAACGTCCTGACTTTC
TRBV2	TRBJ2-1	-	-	CASKGSDYNEQFF	TGTGCCAGCAAGGGGTCAGACTACAATGAGCAGTTCTTC
TRBV28	TRBJ1-2	-	-	CASSLPGGGYGYTF	TGTGCCAGCAGTTTGCCCGGGGGCGGCTATGGCTACACCTTC
TRBV5-8	TRBJ2-7	TRBD1	-	CASSHTGGVAYEQYF	TGTGCCAGCAGCCACACAGGGGGAGTGGCCTACGAGCAGTACTTC
TRBV7-2	TRBJ2-1	TRBD2	-	CASARDPAGGPYNEQFF	TGTGCCAGCGCAAGGGACCCCGCGGGAGGGCCCTACAATGAGCAGTTCTTC
TRBV9	TRBJ2-7	-	-	CASSVGQKGYEQYF	TGTGCCAGCAGCGTAGGACAGAAAGGCTACGAGCAGTACTTC
TRBV2	TRBJ1-1	-	few	CASSGDTPYAFF	TGTGCCAGCAGTGGGGACACGCCGTACGCTTTCTTT
TRBV7-2	TRBJ2-1	-	-	CASSASGGPTRFF	TGTGCCAGCAGCGCGAGCGGCGGTCCGACTCGGTTCTTC
TRBV2	TRBJ2-7	TRBD2	-	CASSEGKREVYEQYF	TGTGCCAGCAGTGAAGGAAAGCGGGAGGTCTACGAGCAGTACTTC
TRBV5-1	TRBJ1-1	TRBD1	-	CASSSTTGENTEAFF	TGCGCCAGCAGCTCCACTACAGGGGAAAACACTGAAGCTTTCTTT
TRBV19	TRBJ1-5	-	-	CASRQGRSNNQPQHF	TGTGCCAGTAGGCAGGGGAGGTCTAACAATCAGCCCCAGCATTTT
TRBV5-1	TRBJ2-1	-	-	CASSLSGKLRTQNEQFF	TGCGCCAGCAGCCTGTCGGGGAAACTAAGAACCCAGAATGAGCAGTTCTTC
TRBV29-1	TRBJ2-7	TRBD2	-	CSVLAGGFSYEQYF	TGCAGCGTTCTAGCGGGGGGCTTCAGCTACGAGCAGTACTTC
TRBV2	TRBJ1-1	-	-	CASSEFQVGTEAFF	TGTGCCAGCAGTGAGTTCCAGGTTGGCACTGAAGCTTTCTTT
TRBV6-5	TRBJ2-7	-	-	CASRGHQSSYEQYF	TGTGCCAGTAGGGGACACCAGAGCTCCTACGAGCAGTACTTC
TRBV5-8	TRBJ1-1	-	-	CASRLEDRRNTEAFF	TGTGCCAGTCGTTTAGAAGACAGGAGGAACACTGAAGCTTTCTTT
TRBV19	TRBJ1-5	TRBD1	-	CASSMPRQGIWPQHF	TGTGCCAGTAGTATGCCGCGACAGGGGATATGGCCCCAGCATTTT
TRBV18	TRBJ2-7	TRBD1	-	CASSPTGTGLSEQYF	TGTGCCAGCTCACCTACCGGGACAGGGTTATCCGAGCAGTACTTC
TRBV5-1	TRBJ2-7	TRBD1	-	CASSLNSGGIYEQYF	TGCGCCAGCAGCTTGAATTCAGGGGGCATCTACGAGCAGTACTTC
TRBV5-5	TRBJ1-3	-	-	CASSLAPGIGSGNTIYF	TGTGCCAGCAGCTTGGCCCCAGGGATAGGTTCTGGAAACACCATATATTTT
TRBV30	TRBJ1-2	-	-	CAWTFVGGEERGYTF	TGTGCCTGGACTTTTGTTGGGGGCGAGGAGCGTGGCTACACCTTC
TRBV2	TRBJ2-3	-	-	CASDLDTQYF	TGTGCCAGCGATTTAGATACGCAGTATTTT
TRBV28	TRBJ1-5	-	-	CASSLEAFYQPQHF	TGTGCCAGCAGTTTAGAGGCATTTTATCAGCCCCAGCATTTT
TRBV2	TRBJ2-2	-	-	CASSELRINTGELFF	TGTGCCAGCAGTGAACTGCGGATTAACACCGGGGAGCTGTTTTTT
TRBV6-6	TRBJ2-3	TRBD1	-	CASTPYHGTATDTQYF	TGTGCCAGCACCCCATACCACGGGACAGCCACAGATACGCAGTATTTT
TRBV5-1	TRBJ1-2	TRBD1	-	CASSLEATGHGYTF	TGCGCCAGCAGCTTGGAAGCGACAGGGCATGGCTACACCTTC
TRBV28	TRBJ1-2	TRBD1	-	CASSYQGDYGYTF	TGTGCCAGCAGTTACCAGGGGGACTATGGCTACACCTTC
TRBV28	TRBJ1-5	-	-	CASRPGHGGGQPQHF	TGTGCCAGCAGACCGGGACACGGGGGGGGGCAGCCCCAGCATTTT
TRBV5-5	TRBJ2-1	TRBD1	once	CASSLGGQVEQFF	TGTGCCAGCAGCTTGGGGGGACAGGTAGAGCAGTTCTTC
TRBV25-1	TRBJ2-7	-	few	CASSGDRSPYEQYF	TGTGCCAGCAGTGGTGACAGGAGCCCCTACGAGCAGTACTTC
TRBV2	TRBJ2-3	-	-	CASSRRETDTQYF	TGTGCCAGCAGCCGTAGAGAGACAGATACGCAGTATTTT
TRBV5-1	TRBJ2-5	TRBD1	-	CASSPGQGQTQYF	TGCGCCAGCAGCCCAGGACAGGGACAGACCCAGTACTTC
TRBV7-3	TRBJ2-2	TRBD1	-	CATIPRGTGATGELFF	TGTGCCACAATCCCCCGCGGGACAGGGGCCACCGGGGAGCTGTTTTTT
TRBV18	TRBJ1-3	-	-	CASSLLGEGTSGNTIYF	TGTGCCAGCTCACTCCTCGGGGAGGGGACCTCTGGAAACACCATATATTTT
TRBV2	TRBJ1-5	TRBD1	-	CASGDRGRHQPQHF	TGTGCCAGCGGGGACAGGGGTCGTCATCAGCCCCAGCATTTT
TRBV5-1	TRBJ2-3	-	-	CASSLLPADTQYF	TGCGCCAGCAGCTTACTACCAGCAGATACGCAGTATTTT
TRBV11-2	TRBJ2-3	-	-	CASSARFTADTQYF	TGTGCCAGCAGCGCCAGATTTACCGCAGATACGCAGTATTTT
TRBV7-6	TRBJ2-1	-	-	CASSPSTVTYNEQFF	TGTGCCAGCAGCCCCTCGACCGTGACCTACAATGAGCAGTTCTTC
TRBV13	TRBJ2-7	TRBD2	-	CASSPGLAGVNEQYF	TGTGCCAGCAGCCCGGGACTAGCGGGAGTAAACGAGCAGTACTTC
TRBV7-4	TRBJ1-5	-	-	CASSFFLNHGGNF	TGTGCCAGCAGCTTTTTTTTGAACCACGGGGGGAATTTT
TRBV5-1	TRBJ2-1	TRBD2	-	CASRWTSGNNEQFF	TGCGCCAGCAGGTGGACTAGCGGGAACAATGAGCAGTTCTTC
TRBV23-1	TRBJ2-3	TRBD2	-	CASSQPPSSGRAPDTQYF	TGCGCCAGCAGTCAACCCCCCAGCAGCGGGAGGGCCCCAGATACGCAGTATTTT
TRBV15	TRBJ2-1	-	-	CATSRTTPYNEQFF	TGTGCCACCAGCAGAACGACACCATACAATGAGCAGTTCTTC
TRBV5-4	TRBJ2-2	TRBD2	-	CASSPPQAPGGTGELFF	TGTGCCAGCAGCCCCCCCCAGGCCCCGGGGGGCACCGGGGAGCTGTTTTTT
TRBV4-3	TRBJ2-7	TRBD2	-	CASSQDTGLAGYEQYF	TGCGCCAGCAGCCAAGACACGGGACTAGCGGGTTACGAGCAGTACTTC